Listed here are 30 T cell receptor beta chains from one sample, sequenced in a study of vaccination effects on CD4 cells after COVID-19. Before sequencing, viral peptide pools were used by the ViraFEST assay to expand antigen-specific CD4+ T cells. The authors isolated CD4+ T cells after about eleven days of culture. No vaccinee had earlier SARS-CoV-2 infection, and nucleocapsid antibodies were negative. The antigens these receptors bind are not known. Sequencing was performed with immunoSEQ multiplex PCR; in TCRdb, only in-frame clones are kept and a portion is missing. The table records tens of thousands of clones, less than 85% of them present only once. This specimen was CD4+ T cells from PBMCs cultured with HCoV-NL63 spike peptides, taken before COVID-19 vaccination. Source of these receptors: a human donor who received a COVID-19 vaccine.

This clone has more than one count but fewer than ten. The chain couples TRBV27 to TRBJ1-6, with 8 bases that match TRBD1. The germline CDR1 and CDR2 sequences are MNHEY and SMNVEV (reference sequence). V lost 5 bases and J lost 9; bases outside the gene matches: 12. The CDR3 totals 16 residues. For the CDR3, the DNA is TGTGCCAGCAGTACCCCCGGGCAGGGGGCCTTTTCACCCCTCCACTTT. The encoded protein is CASSTPGQGAFSPLHF.

The genes are TRBV11-2 and TRBJ1-1; D is possibly TRBD1 (6 bases). With 3 bases removed from V and 1 base from J, the gap between germline ends came to 9 bases. Germline V gene sequence: CDR1 SGHAT, CDR2 FQNNGV. The CDR3 loop spans 14 amino acids. The CDR3 bases are TGTGCCAGCAGCTTGAAGGGACAGAACACTGAAGCTTTCTTT. It encodes CASSLKGQNTEAFF.

This chain connects TRBV3-1 (or the pseudogene TRBV3-2) to TRBJ2-4; 7 nucleotides align to TRBD2. The CDR3 is 14 amino acids. Germline V CDR1 and CDR2: LGHDT, YNNKEL (reference sequence). Trimming removed 3 bases from V and 3 bases from J; junction bases left unmatched: 2. The CDR3 is CASSQREGKNIQYF. CDR3 nucleotides: TGTGCCAGCAGCCAGAGGGAGGGCAAAAACATTCAGTACTTC.

The gene calls are TRBV5-1 and TRBJ1-6, with D hard to call. Trimming removed 4 bases from V and 10 bases from J, with 15 bases in between. There are 14 residues in the CDR3. Germline CDR1 and CDR2: SGHRS and YFSETQ. In nucleotides, the CDR3 is TGCGCCAGCAGCATCGATGGGGTATCCTCACCCCTCCACTTT. Translating gives CASSIDGVSSPLHF.

This clone has a single count. V gene TRBV30 combines with J gene TRBJ2-6, with a tentative D call TRBD2 (6 bases). V was cut by 2 bases and J by 2 bases, with 16 bases left in between. The CDR3 is made up of 17 amino acids. Germline V gives CDR1 GTSNPN, CDR2 SVGIG (reference sequence). The CDR3 coding sequence is TGTGCCTGGAGTCGCCCCGCCTGGGGGGCTGGGGCCAACGTCCTGACTTTC. Translated: CAWSRPAWGAGANVLTF. Looking up the rest from reference TRBV30 and TRBJ2-6 gives the full variable domain: SQTIHQWPATLVQPVGSPLSLECTVEGTSNPNLYWYRQAAGRGLQLLFYSVGIGQISSEVPQNLSASRPQDRQFILSSKKLLLSDSGFYLCAWSRPAWGAGANVLTFGAGSRLTVL.

The V and J genes are TRBV10-2 and TRBJ1-1; D may be TRBD1 (6 bases). The V end lost 3 bases, the J end lost 0 bases, and 11 bases lay between the germline ends. Germline V CDR1 and CDR2: WSHSY, SAAADI. CDR3 length equals 15 residues. CDR3 sequence reads: CASSDAGALNTEAFF. The CDR3 DNA reads as TGCGCCAGCAGTGACGCAGGGGCCTTGAACACTGAAGCTTTCTTT.

The table lists this clone with a count of one. The chain employs TRBV24-1 and TRBJ1-3; D remains unclear. CDR1 is KGHDR, CDR2 SFDVKD, per germline. This CDR3 has 14 residues. V was trimmed by 5 bases and J by 1 base, leaving 8 bases between them. The chain's CDR3 is CATSGTGSGNTIYF. In nucleotides, the CDR3 is TGTGCCACCAGTGGAACGGGGTCTGGAAACACCATATATTTT.

The chain carries TRBV5-6 and TRBJ1-5; D ambiguous. This CDR3 has 15 amino acids. Trimming removed 7 bases at V and 2 bases at J, with 16 bases between. Germline assignment: CDR1 SGHDT and CDR2 YYEEEE. The CDR3 here is CASSRRGQGNQPQHF. The CDR3 nucleotides read TGTGCCAGCTCCCGACGAGGGCAGGGCAATCAGCCCCAGCATTTT.

The chain carries TRBV7-2 and TRBJ1-1; D gene uncertain. There are 15 residues in the CDR3. V lost 1 base and J lost 0, with 9 bases in between. Looked up from germline, CDR1 is SGHTA and CDR2 is FQGNSA. CDR3 in DNA: TGTGCCAGCAGCTTAGTGATGGGGTTGAACACTGAAGCTTTCTTT. This translates into CASSLVMGLNTEAFF.

The chain uses TRBV2 and TRBJ2-2; the D is unclear. This CDR3 is 15 amino acids long. Trimming took off 5 bases at V and 4 bases at J, with 14 bases between the two ends. CDR1 and CDR2 from the germline V gene are SNHLY and FYNNEI. DNA of the CDR3: TGTGCCAGCAGTCCTTTCCGGGCCTTCACCGGGGAGCTGTTTTTT. It yields the protein CASSPFRAFTGELFF.

This clone qualifies as medium-sized (0.01 to 0.1%). V and J are TRBV9 and TRBJ1-1, with D possibly TRBD1 on 5 matching bases. This CDR3 has 14 amino acids. Germline V CDR1 and CDR2: SGDLS, YYNGEE. With 2 bases removed from V and 1 base from J, the gap between germline ends came to 9 bases. The CDR3 sequence is CASSVGTPNTEAFF. In nucleotides, the CDR3 is TGTGCCAGCAGCGTTGGGACCCCGAACACTGAAGCTTTCTTT.

The chain couples TRBV19 to TRBJ1-5, with 8 nucleotides matching TRBD1. Germline trimming cut 4 bases from V and 8 bases from J; bases unmatched to any gene: 4. CDR1 LNHDA and CDR2 SQIVND come from the germline V gene (reference sequence). The CDR3 covers 13 residues. CDR3 residues: CASSTTGAKPQHF. Here the CDR3 DNA reads TGTGCCAGTAGTACGACAGGGGCCAAGCCCCAGCATTTT.

The chain uses TRBV12-3 or TRBV12-4 and TRBJ1-1, with D hard to call. V lost 1 base to trimming and J lost 4 bases, with 7 bases between them. This CDR3 has 13 residues. CDR3 nucleotides: TGTGCCAGCAGTTTAGGGGGTTTCACTGAAGCTTTCTTT. Translation gives CASSLGGFTEAFF.

The chain recombines TRBV10-3 with TRBJ1-2; 7 nucleotides align to TRBD1. The junction had 4 bases not matched to a gene; V was cut back by 4 bases and J by 2 bases. Germline V CDR1 and CDR2: ENHRY, SYGVKD. The length of the CDR3 is 14 residues. CDR3 bases: TGTGCCATCAGTGCGGGACAGAAAAACTATGGCTACACCTTC. The encoded protein is CAISAGQKNYGYTF.

The gene calls are TRBV27 and TRBJ2-1; 11 nucleotides match TRBD1. J was trimmed by 8 bases and V by 6 bases; bases with no gene match: 15. Germline CDR1 is MNHEY and CDR2 is SMNVEV (reference sequence). The CDR3 runs to 17 residues. The CDR3 sequence: CASRPWEDRGQEDEQFF. In nucleotides, the CDR3 is TGTGCCAGCAGACCTTGGGAGGACAGGGGGCAGGAGGATGAGCAGTTCTTC.

This chain joins TRBV14 and TRBJ2-3; the D call may be TRBD1 or TRBD2 (6 bases each). Trimming shortened V by 1 base and J by 5 bases, and 19 bases separated the two germline ends. Germline V gives CDR1 SGHDN, CDR2 FVKESK. The CDR3 consists of 17 residues. The chain's CDR3 is CASSQAGWGAGEDTQYF. CDR3 DNA sequence: TGTGCCAGCAGCCAAGCCGGGTGGGGGGCCGGGGAAGATACGCAGTATTTT. The variable domain in full, completed from reference TRBV14 and TRBJ2-3, reads EAGVTQFPSHSVIEKGQTVTLRCDPISGHDNLYWYRRVMGKEIKFLLHFVKESKQDESGMPNNRFLAERTGGTYSTLKVQPAELEDSGVYFCASSQAGWGAGEDTQYFGPGTRLTVL.

The chain carries TRBV10-3 and TRBJ2-1, with 8 nucleotides matching TRBD2. The CDR3 spans 14 residues. Looked up from germline, CDR1 is ENHRY and CDR2 is SYGVKD. V dropped 4 bases and J dropped 4; count of bases not matched to a gene: 3. CDR3 in amino acids: CAISGSGEYNEQFF. Written as DNA, the CDR3 is TGTGCCATCAGTGGTAGCGGGGAATACAATGAGCAGTTCTTC.

This clone was detected only once. V gene TRBV5-8 combines with J gene TRBJ2-5; D remains unclear. The CDR3 is made up of 10 amino acids. The germline CDR1 and CDR2 sequences are SGHTS and YDEGEE. The ends were cut back, 7 bases at V and 7 bases at J, with 8 bases in the middle. CDR3 sequence (DNA): TGTGCCAGCCCCGGCAGGACCCAGTACTTC. Protein sequence: CASPGRTQYF. The variable domain in full, completed from reference TRBV5-8 and TRBJ2-5, reads EAGVTQSPTHLIKTRGQQATLRCSPISGHTSVYWYQQALGLGLQFLLWYDEGEERNRGNFPPRFSGRQFPNYSSELNVNALELEDSALYLCASPGRTQYFGPGTRLLVL.

This clone has more than one count but fewer than ten. The chain recombines TRBV6-5 with TRBJ2-2; D may be TRBD1 (5 bases). The CDR3 totals 14 residues. V was shortened by 7 bases and J by 0 bases, with 9 bases between the two germline ends. Germline lookup yields CDR1 MNHEY and CDR2 SVGAGI. CDR3 nucleotide sequence: TGTGCCAGCATCGCCAGGGCGAACACCGGGGAGCTGTTTTTT. Protein product: CASIARANTGELFF.

V gene TRBV12-5 combines with J gene TRBJ1-4; D gene unclear. The germline CDR1 and CDR2 sequences are LGHNT and FRNRAP. The V gene lost 0 bases and the J gene lost 1 base, with 9 bases spanning the gap. CDR3 length: 16 amino acids. The CDR3 protein is CASGLVVSGTNEKLFF. In nucleotides, the CDR3 is TGTGCTAGTGGTTTGGTAGTGAGCGGAACTAATGAAAAACTGTTTTTT.

The rearrangement uses TRBV6-2 or TRBV6-3 and TRBJ2-5; D gene unclear. V lost 6 bases and J 1 base, leaving 15 bases between the germline ends. This CDR3 is 15 amino acids long. Germline CDR1 reads MNHEY; CDR2 reads SVGEGT. The CDR3 loop is CASSPHMAAQETQYF. The CDR3 DNA follows: TGTGCCAGCAGCCCCCACATGGCTGCCCAAGAGACCCAGTACTTC.

This chain's CDR3 is CASSQDRGGLRRNTIYF. The CDR3 DNA is TGTGCCAGCAGCCAAGATCGGGGGGGTTTAAGGAGGAACACCATATATTTT. The V and J genes are TRBV14 and TRBJ1-3; D may be TRBD1 (5 bases). The CDR3 covers 17 residues. CDR1 is SGHDN, CDR2 FVKESK, per germline. The ends were cut back, 0 bases at V and 7 bases at J, with 19 bases in the middle.

DNA for the CDR3: TGTGCCAGCAGTTACCACGGGACAGATAATTCACCCCTCCACTTT. As protein: CASSYHGTDNSPLHF. The rearrangement joins TRBV28 to TRBJ1-6; 7 bases map to TRBD1. Looked up from germline, CDR1 is MDHEN and CDR2 is SYDVKM. CDR3 length: 15 amino acids. Trimming took 4 bases from V and 5 from J; bases not matched to a gene: 5.

The chain uses TRBV10-1 and TRBJ2-1; TRBD1 matches at 12 bases. The CDR3 is made up of 16 amino acids. Germline CDR1 is WNHNN and CDR2 is SYGVQD (reference sequence). V lost 2 bases to trimming and J lost 8 bases; unmatched junction nucleotides: 7. The CDR3 here is CASSELTGQGADEQFF. The CDR3 DNA is TGCGCCAGCAGTGAGCTAACGGGACAGGGGGCCGATGAGCAGTTCTTC.

This clone was counted a few times. V usage is TRBV7-9 and J usage is TRBJ1-6, with D perhaps TRBD1 (5 bases). With 1 base removed from V and 14 bases from J, the gap between germline ends came to 15 bases. The CDR3 extends over 14 amino acids. Germline V CDR1 and CDR2: SEHNR, FQNEAQ (reference sequence). The CDR3 protein is CASSLEVRVGSLHF. CDR3 nucleotides: TGTGCCAGCAGCTTAGAAGTCAGGGTAGGCTCCCTCCACTTT.

This clone has more than one count but fewer than ten. The rearrangement joins TRBV6-2 or TRBV6-3 to TRBJ2-7, with a weak D call TRBD1 (5 bases). Trimming took off 4 bases at V and 2 bases at J, with 9 bases between the two ends. Germline V gene sequence: CDR1 MNHEY, CDR2 SVGEGT. This CDR3 comprises 13 residues. The CDR3 sequence is CASSSDRTYEQYV. DNA of the CDR3: TGTGCCAGCAGTTCTGACAGAACCTACGAGCAGTACGTC.

The gene calls are TRBV4-2 and TRBJ1-2, with 9 nucleotides matching TRBD1. V gave up 1 base and J gave up 6 bases; unmatched junction bases: 9. The CDR3 contains 16 residues. Looked up from germline, CDR1 is LGHNA and CDR2 is YNFKEQ. The CDR3 nucleotides read TGTGCCAGCAGCCAAGTGGCGGGACAGGGTGTGGATGGCTACACCTTC. Protein: CASSQVAGQGVDGYTF.

The V and J genes are TRBV11-2 and TRBJ1-6; D may be TRBD1 (5 bases). Trimming removed 5 bases from V and 14 bases from J, with 19 bases in between. The CDR3 covers 14 residues. Looked up from germline, CDR1 is SGHAT and CDR2 is FQNNGV. In DNA, the CDR3 is TGTGCCAGCAGCGAACAGGTGGGGAAATGGGCCCTCCACTTT. Its translation is CASSEQVGKWALHF.

V is TRBV9 and J is TRBJ2-3; 7 positions match TRBD1. After removal of 7 bases from V and 0 bases from J, the junction contained 11 bases not matched to a gene. Germline CDR1 reads SGDLS; CDR2 reads YYNGEE. This CDR3 is built from 16 residues. DNA of the CDR3: TGTGCCAGCGGTAGAAGACAGGGCATGAGCACAGATACGCAGTATTTT. Its protein is CASGRRQGMSTDTQYF.

This chain links TRBV7-3 with TRBJ2-2; D is tentatively TRBD1 or TRBD2 (5 bases each). V was pared by 2 bases and J by 6 bases, with 7 bases between. The CDR3 is made up of 13 amino acids. The germline V gene has CDR1 SGHTA and CDR2 FQGTGA. The CDR3 region is CASSLLGAGELFF. CDR3 nucleotide sequence: TGTGCCAGCAGCTTATTGGGGGCCGGGGAGCTGTTTTTT.